This TCR beta chain was captured by sequencing in a study of shared clonotypes between healthy human individuals. About 30,000 T cell genomes (around 200 ng DNA) went into each sorted-subset replicate. Profiled with immunoSEQ multiplex PCR; TCRdb holds only in-frame clones, not every one. The sample lists under 200,000 clones, just under 95% occurring once. Caucasian adults residing in Nashville, Tennessee made up all the donors. Partitioning of CD4+ cells yielded a CD45RA+ naive subset and a CD45RA-negative memory subset. For this clone: Its matching antigen is unknown.

General study findings and limits: Despite large depth, rarefaction showed incomplete sorted-subset sequencing.

V lost 9 bases to trimming and J lost 11 bases; unmatched junction nucleotides: 14. CDR3 length equals 14 residues. The germline CDR1 and CDR2 sequences are MNHEY and SMNVEV (reference sequence). What was sequenced was naive CD4+ T cells sorted from blood. Subset: CD45RA+ positively selected. The TCR comes from a woman in her 30s in good health. The chain links TRBV27 to TRBJ2-5; TRBD2 aligns across 11 bases. CDR3 in DNA: TGTGCCAGTTCCGGGACTAGCGGCCGTTTCAGGCAGTACTTC. Translating gives CASSGTSGRFRQYF.